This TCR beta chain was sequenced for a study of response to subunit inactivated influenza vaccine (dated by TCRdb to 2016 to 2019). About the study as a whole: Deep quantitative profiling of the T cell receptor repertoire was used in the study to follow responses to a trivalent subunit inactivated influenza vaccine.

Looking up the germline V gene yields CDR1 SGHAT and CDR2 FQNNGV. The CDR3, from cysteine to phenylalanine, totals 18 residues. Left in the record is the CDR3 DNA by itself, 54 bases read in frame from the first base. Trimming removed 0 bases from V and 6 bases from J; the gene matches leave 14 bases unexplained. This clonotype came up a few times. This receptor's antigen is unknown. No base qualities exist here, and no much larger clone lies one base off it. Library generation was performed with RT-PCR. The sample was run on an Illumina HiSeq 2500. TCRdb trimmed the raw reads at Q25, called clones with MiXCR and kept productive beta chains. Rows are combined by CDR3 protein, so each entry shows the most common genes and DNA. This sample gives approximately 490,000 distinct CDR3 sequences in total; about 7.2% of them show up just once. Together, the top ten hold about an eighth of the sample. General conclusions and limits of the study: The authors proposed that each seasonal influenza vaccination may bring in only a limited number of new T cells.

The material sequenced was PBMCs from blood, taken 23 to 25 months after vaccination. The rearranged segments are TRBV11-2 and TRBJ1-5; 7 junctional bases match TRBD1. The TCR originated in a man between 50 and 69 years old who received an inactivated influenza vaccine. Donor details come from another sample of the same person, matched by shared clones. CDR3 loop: CASSLEFARAGGGQPQHF. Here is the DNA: TGTGCCAGCAGCTTAGAGTTCGCCCGGGCAGGGGGAGGTCAGCCCCAGCATTTT.